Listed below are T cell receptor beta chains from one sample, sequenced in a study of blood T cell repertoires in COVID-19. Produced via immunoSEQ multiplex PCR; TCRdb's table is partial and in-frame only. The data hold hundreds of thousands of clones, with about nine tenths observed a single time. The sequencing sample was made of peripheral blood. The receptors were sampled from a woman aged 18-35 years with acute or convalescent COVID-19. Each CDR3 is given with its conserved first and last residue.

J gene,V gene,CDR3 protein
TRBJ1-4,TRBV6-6,CASSDRTGGIF
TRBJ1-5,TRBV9,CASSPQGLSIPQHF
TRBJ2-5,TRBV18,CASSPMAGGLQETQYF
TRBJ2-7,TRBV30,CAWSPGTGGLYEQYF
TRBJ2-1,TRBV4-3,CASSQGGGGSSYNEQFF
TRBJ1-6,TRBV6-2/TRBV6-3,CASSYDGTGNSPLHF
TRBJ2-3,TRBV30,CAWSVATGAASTDTQYF
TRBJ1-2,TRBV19,CASSILTGLLNYGYTF
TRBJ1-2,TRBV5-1,CASSLGTDDLYGYTF
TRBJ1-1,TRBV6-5,CASSYEDSTEAFF
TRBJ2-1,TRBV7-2,CASSLGGGVYNEQFF
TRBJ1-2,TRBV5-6,CASSFPAAANYGYTF
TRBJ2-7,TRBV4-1,CASSHPRRQKSSYEQYF
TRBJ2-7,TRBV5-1,CASSRRNSGGSYEQYF
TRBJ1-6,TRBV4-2,CASSQGTAYNSPLHF
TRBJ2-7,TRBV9,CASSANQGSHEQYF
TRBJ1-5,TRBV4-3,CASSQVRASNQPQHF
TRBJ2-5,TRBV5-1,CASSRVEGSETQYF
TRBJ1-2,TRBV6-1,CASSDTFENYGYTF
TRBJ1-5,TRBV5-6,CASSLSPQGSQPQHF
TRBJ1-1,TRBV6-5,CAARGGTEAFF
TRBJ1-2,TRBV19,CASSIRGDGYTF
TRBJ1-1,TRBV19,CASAGVLGTEAFF
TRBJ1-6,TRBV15,CATTWTDNSPLHF
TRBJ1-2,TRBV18,CASSPRGQVPDGYTF
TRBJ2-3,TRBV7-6,CASSLGLPDTQYF